This TCR beta chain was retrieved from a study of blood T cells in healthy people across ages. Study-wide results and limits: Diversity of TCR beta per million T cells declined in a roughly linear way with age. The study regarded diversity estimates from one million T cells as underestimates. The study found more naive CD4+ cells and higher diversity in long-lived than aged donors.

Sample-barcoded 5' priming and a J-beta primer mix drove a second PCR of 7 to 11 cycles. Via MiXCR, TCRdb re-called the 5' RACE reads, giving one row per CDR3 protein. The sample includes roughly 730,000 distinct CDR3 sequences, approximately 60% seen only once; the top ten take around 25%. For this clonotype: Its antigen remains unknown.

Total RNA, at least 5 micrograms per sample, was extracted from PBMCs. Unmatched junction bases numbered 6, after V lost 4 bases and J lost 5 bases. CDR1 and CDR2 from the germline V gene are KGHSH and LQKENI. This CDR3 comprises 15 residues. The sequenced material came from blood. The sequence was obtained from a middle-aged man in good health. This rearrangement joins TRBV18 to TRBJ2-7; 12 bases match TRBD2. The CDR3 DNA reads TGTGCCAGCTCACAGAGACTAGCGGGAGCAAACGAGCAGTACTTC. This gives the protein CASSQRLAGANEQYF.